Sequencing of this T cell receptor beta chain was carried out in a study of blood T cells in healthy people across ages. The second PCR ran roughly 7 to 12 cycles with a sample-barcoded 5' primer and J-beta primers. Using its own MiXCR run on the 5' RACE reads, TCRdb lists one record per CDR3 protein. The sample carries hundreds of thousands of distinct CDR3 sequences, about 44% recorded once. Sequencing used blood. This TCR was sampled from a man younger than 45 in good health.

CDR3 in DNA: TGTGCCAGCAGCCGCAGTAAGGGGGCATACTATGGCTACACCTTC. This translates into CASSRSKGAYYGYTF. The V and J genes are TRBV27 and TRBJ1-2, with 7 positions matching TRBD1. With V trimmed by 6 bases and J by 3 bases, 10 bases remained unmatched. The CDR3 loop spans 15 amino acids. The germline V gene has CDR1 MNHEY and CDR2 SMNVEV (reference sequence).